The 21 T cell receptor beta chains in this list originate from one sample, sequenced in a study of blood T cells in healthy people across ages. Combining a sample-barcoded 5' primer with a J-beta primer mix, a second PCR ran for roughly 7 to 11 cycles. TCRdb fed the 5' RACE reads into MiXCR, producing one record per CDR3 protein. The sample consists of approximately 1,000,000 distinct CDR3 sequences, around two fifths of them appearing once. Material: blood. The receptor set was obtained from a man younger than 35 in good health.

This clonotype has just a few counts. This chain links TRBV6-2 or TRBV6-3 with TRBJ2-3, with D tentatively TRBD1 (6 bases). The CDR3 extends over 15 amino acids. V lost 2 bases and J 2 bases, leaving 11 bases between the germline ends. CDR1 is MNHEY, CDR2 SVGEGT, per germline. The CDR3 coding sequence is TGTGCCAGCAGTTACGACAGGACCTTCACAGATACGCAGTATTTT. This gives the protein CASSYDRTFTDTQYF.

The genes are TRBV20-1 and TRBJ2-4; the D gene could be TRBD1 or TRBD2 (5 bases each). The J call may be mistaken, given a closer DNA end match to TRBJ2-7. Germline CDR1 and CDR2: DFQATT and SNEGSKA (reference sequence). This CDR3 contains 14 residues. The CDR3 bases are TGCAGTGCTGGGCGTGGGACCTCTTTCTACGAGCAGTACTTC. Encoded protein: CSAGRGTSFYEQYF.

The genes are TRBV5-1 and TRBJ1-4, with TRBD1 as a possible D gene (5 bases). The CDR3 length is 13 residues. CDR1 is SGHRS and CDR2 is YFSETQ in the germline V gene. Deletions cut 7 bases from V and 3 bases from J, with 10 bases between. The CDR3 DNA reads TGCGCCAGCGGGGGAGGTCCTAATGAAAAACTGTTTTTT. It is translated as CASGGGPNEKLFF.

The CDR3 DNA follows: TGTGCCAGCAGCTTAGACAACAGCGGCGGGGGCTACACCTTC. It translates to CASSLDNSGGGYTF. The V call is TRBV7-9, the J call TRBJ1-2; D gene uncertain. CDR1 is SEHNR, CDR2 FQNEAQ, per germline (reference sequence). The CDR3 runs 14 residues. V was clipped by 1 base and J by 8 bases, with 14 bases between them.

The genes are TRBV6-5 and TRBJ2-7; TRBD1 or TRBD2 may be the D gene (5 bases each). Germline lookup yields CDR1 MNHEY and CDR2 SVGAGI. The V end lost 6 bases, the J end lost 3 bases, and 15 bases lay between the germline ends. This CDR3 is built from 14 residues. In DNA form, the CDR3 reads TGTGCCAGCAGCAGGGACCCTAAAATCTACGAGCAGTACTTC. It yields the protein CASSRDPKIYEQYF.

Note on this clonotype: A read error may produce the germline difference seen at one junction end. The chain combines TRBV7-2 with TRBJ2-1; a weak D match, TRBD1 (6 bases). CDR1 SGHTA and CDR2 FQGNSA come from the germline V gene. There are 16 residues in the CDR3. The DNA for the CDR3 is TGTGCTAGCAGCTTAGCAACAGGGAGCTCCTACAATGAGCAGTTCTTC. As protein: CASSLATGSSYNEQFF.

V is TRBV7-9 and J is TRBJ2-1; D may correspond to TRBD1 or TRBD2 (5 bases each). Per the germline V gene, CDR1 is SEHNR and CDR2 is FQNEAQ (reference sequence). Trimming left V 1 base short and J 5 bases short, with 21 bases between. The CDR3 spans 18 residues. The CDR3 sequence is CASSLDWTGTPHHNEQFF. Written as DNA, the CDR3 is TGTGCCAGCAGCTTAGATTGGACCGGGACCCCACACCACAATGAGCAGTTCTTC.

V and J are TRBV18 and TRBJ1-2; possible D gene TRBD1, 5 bases. CDR1 and CDR2 from the germline V gene are KGHSH and LQKENI. The V gene lost 4 bases and the J gene lost 1 base, with 16 bases spanning the gap. The CDR3 runs 16 residues. CDR3 nucleotide sequence: TGTGCCAGCTCACTGACGGTTGGGGCCTATAACTATGGCTACACCTTC. Encoded protein: CASSLTVGAYNYGYTF.

This chain uses TRBV20-1 with TRBJ2-5; 13 bases align to TRBD2. Germline CDR1 is DFQATT and CDR2 is SNEGSKA (reference sequence). V lost 5 bases to trimming and J lost 3 bases; unmatched junction nucleotides: 3. This CDR3 has 14 amino acids. The CDR3 region has the DNA TGCAGTGCTTCAGGACTAGCGGGGGAAGAGACCCAGTACTTC. Protein: CSASGLAGEETQYF.

This clonotype was observed a single time. The chain carries TRBV6-5 and TRBJ1-1; D is uncertain. With 6 bases removed from V and 2 bases from J, the gap between germline ends came to 7 bases. Per the germline V gene, CDR1 is MNHEY and CDR2 is SVGAGI. The CDR3 length is 12 residues. The chain's CDR3 is CASRQRNTEAFF. The CDR3 bases are TGTGCCAGCAGACAGAGAAACACTGAAGCTTTCTTT.

The V and J genes are TRBV20-1 and TRBJ2-7; a weak D match, TRBD2 (5 bases). The germline V gene encodes CDR1 DFQATT and CDR2 SNEGSKA (reference sequence). V was trimmed by 6 bases and J by 5 bases, leaving 17 bases between them. The CDR3 length is 13 residues. CDR3 protein: CSAEIGEQNEQYF. CDR3 sequence (DNA): TGCAGTGCAGAGATCGGGGAGCAAAACGAGCAGTACTTC.

V usage is TRBV7-2 and J usage is TRBJ2-1, with TRBD2 identical over 9 bases. The CDR3 is 16 residues long. The germline V gene has CDR1 SGHTA and CDR2 FQGNSA. Trimming removed 3 bases from V and 4 bases from J; junction bases left unmatched: 7. Written as DNA, the CDR3 is TGTGCCAGCAGCTTTTCGGCTAGCGGGGATTACAATGAGCAGTTCTTC. Its translation is CASSFSASGDYNEQFF.

The chain joins TRBV6-1 to TRBJ2-7, with D perhaps matching TRBD1 (5 bases). The CDR3 length is 13 residues. V was clipped by 2 bases and J by 7 bases, with 12 bases between them. CDR1 MNHNS and CDR2 SASEGT come from the germline V gene. The CDR3, as DNA: TGTGCCAGCAGTGAATCGCCAGGGCCAGAGCAGTACTTC. It yields the protein CASSESPGPEQYF.

The chain recombines TRBV30 with TRBJ1-2; possible D gene TRBD1, 5 bases. Trimming took off 4 bases at V and 7 bases at J, with 13 bases between the two ends. The CDR3 is 12 residues long. CDR1 is GTSNPN and CDR2 is SVGIG in the germline V gene (reference sequence). The CDR3 DNA reads TGTGCCTGGAATCCAGGGTTGCTTGGCTACACCTTC. Translation gives CAWNPGLLGYTF.

The J gene is TRBJ1-5, the V gene TRBV6-2 or TRBV6-3; D ambiguous. Germline CDR1 and CDR2: MNHEY and SVGEGT. CDR3 size: 14 residues. The germline V and J ends were trimmed by 2 bases and 2 bases, with 7 bases remaining between them. The CDR3 reads CASSYPRGNQPQHF. In nucleotides, the CDR3 is TGTGCCAGCAGTTACCCCCGGGGCAATCAGCCCCAGCATTTT.

This chain joins TRBV7-9 and TRBJ2-1; D is uncertain. The CDR3 runs to 13 residues. V lost 2 bases and J 8 bases, leaving 10 bases between the germline ends. Germline CDR1 and CDR2: SEHNR and FQNEAQ (reference sequence). The CDR3 region is CASSLRVPDEQFF. For the CDR3, the DNA is TGTGCCAGCAGCTTAAGGGTACCTGATGAGCAGTTCTTC.

Only a few counts were recorded for this clonotype. This sequence joins TRBV20-1 and TRBJ1-5; D possibly corresponds to TRBD1 (6 bases). CDR1 is DFQATT, CDR2 SNEGSKA, per germline (reference sequence). Trimming took 1 base from V and 3 from J, leaving 13 bases between them. The CDR3 totals 15 residues. DNA for the CDR3: TGCAGTGCTAGAGGGGATAGGGGGTCCAATCAGCCCCAGCATTTT. It codes for CSARGDRGSNQPQHF.

This clonotype has only a few counts. The chain joins TRBV5-4 to TRBJ2-3; TRBD2 agrees at 14 bases. After removal of 0 bases from V and 2 bases from J, the junction contained 5 bases not matched to a gene. The CDR3 consists of 18 residues. Germline V lookup: CDR1 SGHNT, CDR2 YYREEE (reference sequence). The CDR3 nucleotides are TGTGCCAGCAGCTTGGGGACTAGCGGGGGGCGGACCACAGATACGCAGTATTTT. This sequence encodes CASSLGTSGGRTTDTQYF.

This clonotype was counted between two and nine times. CDR3 nucleotide sequence: TGCAGTGCTAGAGATCGACAGCTCGCCCGCTACACCTTC. Translation: CSARDRQLARYTF. The gene calls are TRBV20-1 and TRBJ1-2; D is possibly TRBD1 (5 bases). The CDR3 is made up of 13 amino acids. V was trimmed by 0 bases and J by 9 bases, leaving 14 bases between them. Germline V gene data show CDR1 as DFQATT and CDR2 as SNEGSKA (reference sequence).

V and J are TRBV12-3 or TRBV12-4 and TRBJ1-2; TRBD1 matches at 9 bases. Unmatched junction bases numbered 8, after V lost 1 base and J lost 8 bases. The CDR3 extends over 15 amino acids. The CDR3 region is CASSLGDRALEGYTF. In DNA form, the CDR3 reads TGTGCCAGCAGTTTAGGGGACAGGGCTCTCGAGGGCTACACCTTC.

A single count supports this clonotype. V and J are TRBV9 and TRBJ2-3, with D perhaps TRBD1 or TRBD2 (5 bases each). Between the trimmed V and J ends, which lost 5 bases and 0 bases, there was a span of 13 bases. Germline loops: CDR1 SGDLS, CDR2 YYNGEE. This CDR3 region has 15 residues. In nucleotides, the CDR3 is TGTGCCAGCAGTAACGACAGAGGGAGCACAGATACGCAGTATTTT. It is translated as CASSNDRGSTDTQYF.